This TCR beta chain was sequenced for a study of PD-1 blockade in classical Hodgkin lymphoma. Time point noted: cycle 4 day 1 (C4D1), after about 6 weeks of nivolumab. Every single patient, without exception, relapsed after autologous stem cell transplantation, and brentuximab vedotin exposure varied. J lost 1 base, V lost 0 bases, and 3 bases had no gene match. Germline-derived CDR1 and CDR2 are MRHNA and SNTAGT. CDR3 length: 16 residues. Clones were sequenced by immunoSEQ multiplex PCR, and TCRdb holds only the in-frame ones, with some missing. The sample holds 25,000 to 35,000 clones; around 80% are singletons and the top ten take about 16%. Details on this clone: Antigen: not known.

Findings of the study overall: Nivolumab initiation under 1 year post-ASCT meant exclusion. Complete responders possessed baseline diversity comparable to newly diagnosed patients.

The sequencing here drew on peripheral blood mononuclear cells (PBMCs), taken before the fourth cycle of nivolumab. This chain connects TRBV6-4 to TRBJ2-3, with 8 bases matching TRBD2. The TCR comes from a human donor with classical Hodgkin lymphoma. The CDR3 coding sequence is TGTGCCAGCAGTGACTCGGAGACTAGCGGCACAGATACGCAGTATTTT. It is translated as CASSDSETSGTDTQYF.